This T cell receptor beta chain was identified during a study of a mutant IDH1 vaccine in newly diagnosed glioma. Study-level points and caveats: There were vaccine-induced immune responses in approximately 95% of the patients.

Measured with immunoSEQ multiplex PCR; TCRdb has only the in-frame clones, and not every one. The sample consists of around 41,000 clones, roughly nine tenths of them appearing once. Comment on this clone: No antigen is known for it.

Time point in this sample: week 35, safety follow-up. Vaccinated patients received 300 ug of mutant IDH1 20-mer peptide per dose, with topical imiquimod. V lost 2 bases to trimming and J lost 4 bases; unmatched junction nucleotides: 4. The CDR3 runs to 15 residues. Germline V CDR1 and CDR2: SGHAT, FQNNGV. This specimen was PBMCs, taken from a glioma patient whose treatment included an IDH1 peptide vaccine. This rearrangement joins TRBV11-2 to TRBJ1-5; 8 bases match TRBD1. The receptor was isolated from a man aged 35 to 55 with glioma. The CDR3 reads CASSLTTGGNQPQHF. CDR3 nucleotide sequence: TGTGCCAGCAGCTTAACTACAGGGGGAAATCAGCCCCAGCATTTT.